The sequence of this T cell receptor (beta chain) was determined in a study of vaccination and CD4 T cells after COVID-19. Cultured CD4+ T-cell DNA underwent Oncomine TCR Beta short-read sequencing. TCRdb reprocessed the PCR reads via MiXCR and lists one record per CDR3 protein. The table records 17,000 or so distinct CDR3 sequences, about 43% of them present only once. V shed 3 bases and J shed 3 bases, with 15 bases lying between them. Germline V gene data show CDR1 as LNHNV and CDR2 as YYDKDF (reference sequence). The CDR3 is 15 amino acids. Details on this clonotype: Its antigen is not known.

Treatment described: 10-day PBMC culture with coronavirus spike peptide pools or control peptides (ViraFEST assay). Fresh replacement IL-2 medium substituted for half the medium on days 3 and 7. The rearrangement joins TRBV15 to TRBJ2-7; D possibly matches TRBD1 or TRBD2 (5 bases each). The clonotype originates from a human donor who had recovered from COVID-19. The sample comprised CD4+ T cells from blood, cultured in vitro. CDR3 coding DNA: TGTGCCACCAGCAGGGATAGGGACCTCAACTACGAGCAGTACTTC. Its protein is CATSRDRDLNYEQYF. The full variable domain, its missing parts supplied by reference TRBV15 and TRBJ2-7, is DAMVIQNPRYQVTQFGKPVTLSCSQTLNHNVMYWYQQKSSQAPKLLFHYYDKDFNNEADTPDNFQSRRPNTSFCFLDIRSPGLGDTAMYLCATSRDRDLNYEQYFGPGTRLTVT.